What follows are 19 T cell receptor beta chains derived from one specimen sequenced in a study of shared clonotypes between healthy human individuals. This table comes from immunoSEQ multiplex PCR, and its TCRdb copy is limited to in-frame clones, with some not included. The sample carries about 490,000 clones, 65% to 80% recorded once. Sequenced material: PBMCs. The receptors here all came from a woman aged 35 to 49 in good health. Some clones in this sample may be carry-over from other donors' samples.

V and J are TRBV11-1 and TRBJ2-1; D tentatively fits TRBD1 or TRBD2 (5 bases each). This CDR3 spans 13 amino acids. Germline CDR1 reads SGHAT; CDR2 reads FQDESV (reference sequence). V lost 6 bases and J 6 bases, leaving 12 bases between the germline ends. The CDR3 DNA is TGTGCCAGCAGAAGGGATGGGGGCAATGAGCAGTTCTTC. Its translation: CASRRDGGNEQFF.

V gene TRBV28 combines with J gene TRBJ2-5, with 9 bases fitting TRBD2. Germline V gene data show CDR1 as MDHEN and CDR2 as SYDVKM. The ends lost 4 bases at V and 5 bases at J; junction bases unmatched: 5. The CDR3 is 14 residues long. The CDR3 spells CASSSSGIRETQYF. The DNA for the CDR3 is TGTGCCAGCAGTTCTAGCGGGATAAGGGAGACCCAGTACTTC.

V is TRBV5-1 and J is TRBJ1-4; 11 bases agree with TRBD1. With 3 bases clipped from V and 7 bases from J, the junction kept 2 bases outside the gene matches. CDR3 length: 14 residues. Germline V gives CDR1 SGHRS, CDR2 YFSETQ. DNA of the CDR3: TGCGCCAGCAGCTCGGACAGGGGGCTTGAAAAACTGTTTTTT. Translation gives CASSSDRGLEKLFF.

V and J are TRBV27 and TRBJ2-5; TRBD2 matches at 11 bases. Germline V gives CDR1 MNHEY, CDR2 SMNVEV (reference sequence). With 0 bases clipped from V and 2 bases from J, the junction kept 11 bases outside the gene matches. This CDR3 has 19 residues. CDR3 coding DNA: TGTGCCAGCAGTTTATCGGCCCTACGACTAGCGGGACAACAAGAGACCCAGTACTTC. The encoded protein is CASSLSALRLAGQQETQYF.

CDR3 loop: CASSFTAGQNEQFF. The CDR3 DNA reads TGTGCCAGCTCCTTTACAGCGGGACAGAATGAGCAGTTCTTC. The chain combines TRBV18 with TRBJ2-1; D may be TRBD1 or TRBD2 (7 bases each). The CDR3 spans 14 residues. Germline V gene sequence: CDR1 KGHSH, CDR2 LQKENI. The V end lost 6 bases, the J end lost 7 bases, and 16 bases lay between the germline ends.

The chain carries TRBV7-3 and TRBJ1-5; D not resolved. Germline-derived CDR1 and CDR2 are SGHTA and FQGTGA. V lost 1 base, J lost 8 bases, and 6 bases lay in between. The CDR3 covers 12 residues. CDR3 in amino acids: CASSLSFKPQHF. Written as DNA, the CDR3 is TGTGCCAGCAGCTTAAGCTTCAAGCCCCAGCATTTT.

This clone was counted ten times or more. A read error may produce the germline difference seen at one junction end. In DNA, the CDR3 is TGTGCTAGCAGCCCCCAGACTACCCGCCTTGGGGGGGAGCAGTTCTTC. Translated, it gives CASSPQTTRLGGEQFF. The J gene is TRBJ2-1, the V gene TRBV7-7, with D perhaps matching TRBD2 (6 bases). This CDR3 comprises 16 residues. Germline CDR1 reads SSHAT; CDR2 reads FNYEAQ (reference sequence).

The V call is TRBV7-3, the J call TRBJ2-6; D is unclear. From germline, CDR1 is SGHTA and CDR2 FQGTGA. This CDR3 has 15 residues. Trimming removed 4 bases from V and 0 bases from J, with 7 bases in between. CDR3: CASSWADSGANVLTF. The CDR3 DNA reads TGTGCCAGCAGCTGGGCCGACTCTGGGGCCAACGTCCTGACTTTC.

The V and J genes are TRBV27 and TRBJ1-4; TRBD1 is a possible D gene (6 bases). V was pared by 10 bases and J by 1 base, with 19 bases between. CDR3 length equals 16 residues. Germline V gene data show CDR1 as MNHEY and CDR2 as SMNVEV (reference sequence). CDR3 protein: CATPTTGFETNEKLFF. CDR3 bases: TGTGCCACCCCCACAACAGGGTTCGAAACTAATGAAAAACTGTTTTTT.

The chain employs TRBV28 and TRBJ2-2, with 10 bases that match TRBD1. This CDR3 has 16 amino acids. Germline values: CDR1 MDHEN, CDR2 SYDVKM. V dropped 8 bases and J dropped 7; count of bases not matched to a gene: 13. The CDR3 is CASVGPGQGIDGELFF. In nucleotides, the CDR3 is TGTGCCAGCGTAGGGCCGGGACAGGGGATCGACGGGGAGCTGTTTTTT.

The V and J genes are TRBV9 and TRBJ1-1; TRBD1 agrees at 9 bases. With 3 bases clipped from V and 11 bases from J, the junction kept 8 bases outside the gene matches. The CDR3 is 13 amino acids. CDR1 is SGDLS and CDR2 is YYNGEE in the germline V gene. The CDR3 DNA sequence: TGTGCCAGCAGCGACCGCCCCGGGACAGGGGCTTTCTTT. Protein: CASSDRPGTGAFF.

This sequence joins TRBV5-6 and TRBJ2-6; unclear D gene. The CDR3 runs 15 residues. V lost 0 bases and J 4 bases, leaving 8 bases between the germline ends. Germline V gene data show CDR1 as SGHDT and CDR2 as YYEEEE. CDR3 sequence reads: CASSLGVGGANVLTF. The CDR3 bases are TGTGCCAGCAGCTTGGGGGTGGGAGGGGCCAACGTCCTGACTTTC. Supplemented by reference TRBV5-6 and TRBJ2-6, the full variable domain reads DAGVTQSPTHLIKTRGQQVTLRCSPKSGHDTVSWYQQALGQGPQFIFQYYEEEERQRGNFPDRFSGHQFPNYSSELNVNALLLGDSALYLCASSLGVGGANVLTFGAGSRLTVL.

In this sample, this clone turned up once. The chain links TRBV7-9 to TRBJ2-7, with 7 bases lining up with TRBD2. The CDR3 has 15 amino acids. The V gene end was trimmed by 3 bases and the J gene end by 3 bases; junction bases not matched to a gene: 8. Germline V gene lookup returns CDR1 SEHNR and CDR2 FQNEAQ (reference sequence). The DNA for the CDR3 is TGTGCCAGCAGCTTGAGCGGGGCGCAAAACTACGAGCAGTACTTC. Translating it yields CASSLSGAQNYEQYF.

The CDR3 DNA follows: TGCGCCAGCAGCACAGACCGACAGGGGAACACTGAAGCTTTCTTT. Its translation is CASSTDRQGNTEAFF. The chain employs TRBV5-1 and TRBJ1-1; TRBD1 aligns across 7 bases. Germline V gene lookup returns CDR1 SGHRS and CDR2 YFSETQ. With 4 bases clipped from V and 1 base from J, the junction kept 7 bases outside the gene matches. The CDR3 is 15 residues long.

The chain links TRBV10-2 to TRBJ2-6, with a possible D match to TRBD1 (5 bases). The CDR3 loop spans 16 amino acids. Deletions cut 2 bases from V and 0 bases from J, with 8 bases between. Germline V gene lookup returns CDR1 WSHSY and CDR2 SAAADI. The CDR3 loop is CASSEPGHSGANVLTF. The CDR3 region has the DNA TGCGCCAGCAGTGAGCCCGGACACTCTGGGGCCAACGTCCTGACTTTC.

This clone was seen many times. The chain joins TRBV4-1 to TRBJ2-7; 9 positions match TRBD1. The V segment lost 5 bases and the J segment 5 bases; nucleotides outside the gene matches: 4. Germline V lookup: CDR1 MGHRA, CDR2 YSYEKL. The CDR3 sequence is 13 residues long. This chain's CDR3 is CASSAQGAHEQYF. Here the CDR3 DNA reads TGCGCCAGCAGCGCACAGGGGGCCCACGAGCAGTACTTC.

The rearrangement joins TRBV29-1 to TRBJ2-5; tentatively, D is TRBD1 or TRBD2 (5 bases each). The ends were cut back, 0 bases at V and 5 bases at J, with 7 bases in the middle. The CDR3 loop spans 12 amino acids. Germline V gene sequence: CDR1 SQVTM, CDR2 ANQGSEA. The CDR3 region has the DNA TGCAGCGTTGAAGAATGGGGGGAGACCCAGTACTTC. Translating gives CSVEEWGETQYF.

This chain joins TRBV28 and TRBJ2-5; 8 bases line up with TRBD2. Germline lookup yields CDR1 MDHEN and CDR2 SYDVKM. The CDR3 covers 15 residues. The trim removed 6 bases at V and 1 base at J, leaving 7 bases unmatched. The CDR3 protein is CASSGGGAGQETQYF. CDR3 nucleotide sequence: TGTGCCAGCAGCGGGGGGGGCGCGGGCCAAGAGACCCAGTACTTC. The variable domain in full, with the rest retrieved from reference TRBV28 and TRBJ2-5, is DVKVTQSSRYLVKRTGEKVFLECVQDMDHENMFWYRQDPGLGLRLIYFSYDVKMKEKGDIPEGYSVSREKKERFSLILESASTNQTSMYLCASSGGGAGQETQYFGPGTRLLVL.

This rearrangement joins TRBV2 to TRBJ2-3; possible D gene TRBD1, 6 bases. V was pared by 3 bases and J by 7 bases, with 8 bases between. The CDR3 extends over 12 amino acids. Per germline, CDR1 SNHLY and CDR2 FYNNEI. This CDR3 reads CASSDRGNTQYF. CDR3 bases: TGTGCCAGCAGTGACAGGGGCAATACGCAGTATTTT.